Reported below is one TCR beta chain. Its specificity is unknown. The data were obtained in a study of early T cells in non-severe SARS-CoV-2 infection. Across the whole study: Chains from this unsorted whole-blood bulk RNA could not be paired.

CDR1 and CDR2 (germline): MNHEY, SMNVEV (reference sequence). V dropped 6 bases and J dropped 7; count of bases not matched to a gene: 9. CDR3 length: 13 residues. Findings of the study overall: Clonotype matching in VDJdb favored anti-spike CD8 responses and did not capture private and CD4 specificities.

Attached unique molecular identifiers marked individual cDNA molecules. Each CDR3 protein is one row after TCRdb ran MiXCR on the 5' RACE reads. The table has around 92,000 distinct CDR3 sequences, approximately 11% seen once; the top ten hold about 5%. This rearrangement joins TRBV27 to TRBJ2-7; 7 bases align to TRBD2. Sequenced: whole blood. This TCR was sampled from an adult who was a healthcare worker with PCR-confirmed SARS-CoV-2 infection or an uninfected control (not recorded which). The CDR3 spells CASSGRPGGEQYF. The CDR3 DNA reads as TGTGCCAGCAGCGGGAGGCCCGGCGGGGAGCAGTACTTC.